This TCR beta chain was recorded in a study of control samples from healthy donors and cancer patients. The method was immunoSEQ multiplex PCR; TCRdb's version includes in-frame clones alone and lacks a portion of them. The data hold around 97,000 clones, with roughly 91% observed a single time. The CDR3 has 16 amino acids. V lost 0 bases and J 4 bases, leaving 13 bases between the germline ends. The germline CDR1 and CDR2 sequences are MNHEY and SVGEGT. The rearrangement joins TRBV6-2 or TRBV6-3 to TRBJ1-5; a possible D gene is TRBD1 (6 bases). The source is a man between 60 and 70 years old with lung cancer. The sequenced sample consisted of PBMCs. CDR3 loop: CASSYSKWRGNQPQHF. The CDR3 coding sequence is TGTGCCAGCAGTTACTCGAAATGGAGGGGGAATCAGCCCCAGCATTTT.